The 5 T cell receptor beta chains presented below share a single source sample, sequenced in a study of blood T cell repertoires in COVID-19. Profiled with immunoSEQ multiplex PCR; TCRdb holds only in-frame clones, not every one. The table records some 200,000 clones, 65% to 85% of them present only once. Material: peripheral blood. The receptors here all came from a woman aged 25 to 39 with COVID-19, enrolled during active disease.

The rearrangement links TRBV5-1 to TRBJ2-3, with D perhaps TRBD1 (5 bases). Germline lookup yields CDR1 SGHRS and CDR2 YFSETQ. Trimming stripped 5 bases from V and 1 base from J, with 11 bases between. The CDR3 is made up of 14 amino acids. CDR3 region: CASSRQGGTDTQYF. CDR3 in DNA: TGCGCCAGCAGTCGGCAGGGTGGCACAGATACGCAGTATTTT.

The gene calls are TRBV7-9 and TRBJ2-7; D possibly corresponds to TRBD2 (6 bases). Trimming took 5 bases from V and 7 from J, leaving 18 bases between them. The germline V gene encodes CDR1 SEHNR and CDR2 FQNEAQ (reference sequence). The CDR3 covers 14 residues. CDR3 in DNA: TGTGCCAGCAGCCCACGTGGCGGGATAGGGGAGCAGTACTTC. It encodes CASSPRGGIGEQYF.

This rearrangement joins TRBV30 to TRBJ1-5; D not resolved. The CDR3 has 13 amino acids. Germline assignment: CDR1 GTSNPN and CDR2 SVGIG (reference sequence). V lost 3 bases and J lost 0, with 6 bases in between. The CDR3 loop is CAWRGNSNQPQHF. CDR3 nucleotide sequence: TGTGCCTGGAGGGGCAATAGCAATCAGCCCCAGCATTTT.

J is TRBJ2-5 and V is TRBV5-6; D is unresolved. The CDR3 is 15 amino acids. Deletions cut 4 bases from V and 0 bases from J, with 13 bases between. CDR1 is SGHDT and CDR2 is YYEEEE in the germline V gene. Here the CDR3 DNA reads TGTGCCAGCAGCCTAAAGACACCTTACCAAGAGACCCAGTACTTC. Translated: CASSLKTPYQETQYF.

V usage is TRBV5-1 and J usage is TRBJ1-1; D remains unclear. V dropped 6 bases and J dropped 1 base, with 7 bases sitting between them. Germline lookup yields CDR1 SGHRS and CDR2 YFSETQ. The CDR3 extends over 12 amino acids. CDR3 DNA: TGCGCCAGCAATCAGGAGAACACTGAAGCTTTCTTT. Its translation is CASNQENTEAFF.